This T cell receptor (beta chain) was retrieved from a study of cytomegalovirus exposure and HLA in healthy donors. Study-level points and caveats: Associated with HLA alleles at 0.05 false discovery rate in a later analysis were 17,000 or so TCR beta sequences. Across donors, sequencing depth was assumed by presence/absence analyses to be roughly uniform. Later analysis suggested most CMV-associated TCR beta chains were HLA-restricted.

Regarding this clone: Its matching antigen is unknown.

Donors likely had unrecorded immune exposures despite being nominally healthy when sampled. PCR used 60 Vbeta primers and 13 Jbeta primers. The method was immunoSEQ multiplex PCR; TCRdb's version includes in-frame clones alone and lacks a portion of them. Of 150,000 to 190,000 clones in the sample, approximately 84% were seen once. This TCR derives from a woman younger than 35 in good health and CMV-seronegative. Sequenced input: PBMCs.

The CDR3 region has the DNA TGCAGCGCGCACCCCGGGACAGGGTACACTGAAGCTTTCTTT. Its translation is CSAHPGTGYTEAFF. This chain connects TRBV29-1 to TRBJ1-1; 9 nucleotides match TRBD1. The CDR3 has 14 amino acids. V trimming: 7 bases; J trimming: 3 bases; junction bases outside the gene matches: 9. Germline V gene data show CDR1 as SQVTM and CDR2 as ANQGSEA.